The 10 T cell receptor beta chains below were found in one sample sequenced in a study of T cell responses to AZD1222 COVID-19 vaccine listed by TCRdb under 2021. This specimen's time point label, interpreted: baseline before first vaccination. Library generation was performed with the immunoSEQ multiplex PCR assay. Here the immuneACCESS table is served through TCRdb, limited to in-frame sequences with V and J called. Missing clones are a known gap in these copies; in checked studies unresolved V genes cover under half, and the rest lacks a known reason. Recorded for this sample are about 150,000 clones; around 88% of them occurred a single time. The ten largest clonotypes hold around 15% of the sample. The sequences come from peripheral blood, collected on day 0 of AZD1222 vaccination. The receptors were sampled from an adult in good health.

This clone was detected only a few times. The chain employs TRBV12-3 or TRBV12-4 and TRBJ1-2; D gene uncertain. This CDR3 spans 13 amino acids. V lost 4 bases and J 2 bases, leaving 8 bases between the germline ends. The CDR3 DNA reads TGTGCCAGCAGTTATCAGGTGAACTATGGCTACACCTTC. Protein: CASSYQVNYGYTF.

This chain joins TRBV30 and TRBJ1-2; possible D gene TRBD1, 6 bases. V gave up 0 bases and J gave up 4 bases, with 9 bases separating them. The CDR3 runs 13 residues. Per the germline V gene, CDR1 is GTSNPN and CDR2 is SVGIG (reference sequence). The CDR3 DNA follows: TGTGCCTGGAGTGTTGGGGGCCGCTATGGCTACACCTTC. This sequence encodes CAWSVGGRYGYTF.

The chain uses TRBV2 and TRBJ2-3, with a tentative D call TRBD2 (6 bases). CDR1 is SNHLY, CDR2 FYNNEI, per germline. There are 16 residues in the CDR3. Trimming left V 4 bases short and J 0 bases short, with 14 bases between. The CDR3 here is CASSARRGLSTDTQYF. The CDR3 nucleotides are TGTGCCAGCAGTGCAAGGCGGGGACTTAGCACAGATACGCAGTATTTT.

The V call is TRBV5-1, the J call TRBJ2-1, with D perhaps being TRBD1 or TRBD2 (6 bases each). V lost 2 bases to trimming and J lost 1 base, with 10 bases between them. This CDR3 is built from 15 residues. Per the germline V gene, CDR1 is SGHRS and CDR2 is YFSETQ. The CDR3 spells CASSLSGASYNEQFF. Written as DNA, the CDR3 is TGCGCCAGCAGCTTATCGGGGGCTTCCTACAATGAGCAGTTCTTC.

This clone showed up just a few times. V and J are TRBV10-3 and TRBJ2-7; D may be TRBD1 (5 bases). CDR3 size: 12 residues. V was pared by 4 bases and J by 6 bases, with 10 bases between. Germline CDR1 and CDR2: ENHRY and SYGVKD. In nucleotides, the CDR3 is TGTGCCATCAGTGGAGGCAGGGTCGAGCAGTACTTC. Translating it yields CAISGGRVEQYF.

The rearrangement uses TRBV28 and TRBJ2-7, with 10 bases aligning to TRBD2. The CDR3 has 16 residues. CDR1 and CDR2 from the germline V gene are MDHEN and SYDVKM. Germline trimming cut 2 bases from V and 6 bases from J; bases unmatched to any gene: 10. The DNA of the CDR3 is TGTGCCAGCAGTTTACAGGCTAGCGGGGGCAATTTCGAGCAGTACTTC. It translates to CASSLQASGGNFEQYF.

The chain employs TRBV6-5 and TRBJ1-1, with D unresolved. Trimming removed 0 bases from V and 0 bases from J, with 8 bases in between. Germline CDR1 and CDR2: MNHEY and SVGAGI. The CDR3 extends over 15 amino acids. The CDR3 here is CASSYSLGLNTEAFF. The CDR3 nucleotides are TGTGCCAGCAGTTACTCGCTGGGATTGAACACTGAAGCTTTCTTT.

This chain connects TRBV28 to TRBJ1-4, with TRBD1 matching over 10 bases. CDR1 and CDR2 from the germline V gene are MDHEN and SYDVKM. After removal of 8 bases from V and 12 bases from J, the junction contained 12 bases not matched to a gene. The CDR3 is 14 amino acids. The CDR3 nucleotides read TGTGCCAGCGCCTCAGGACAGGGGGTTGAGGAACTGTTTTTT. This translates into CASASGQGVEELFF.

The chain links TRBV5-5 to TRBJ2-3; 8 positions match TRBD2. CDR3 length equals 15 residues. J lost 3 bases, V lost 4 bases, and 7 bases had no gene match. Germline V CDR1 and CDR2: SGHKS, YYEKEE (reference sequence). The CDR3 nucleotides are TGTGCCAGCAGCGCGGGACTAGAAACGACAGATACGCAGTATTTT. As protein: CASSAGLETTDTQYF.

In nucleotides, the CDR3 is TGTGCCAGCAGCTTTTCCCCTAGGCAGACCACAGATACGCAGTATTTT. It codes for CASSFSPRQTTDTQYF. The gene calls are TRBV5-5 and TRBJ2-3; no firm D call. Germline CDR1 SGHKS, CDR2 YYEKEE (reference sequence). The CDR3 spans 16 residues. With 2 bases removed from V and 2 bases from J, the gap between germline ends came to 15 bases. Full variable domain (outside the CDR3, taken from reference TRBV5-5 and TRBJ2-3): DAGVTQSPTHLIKTRGQQVTLRCSPISGHKSVSWYQQVLGQGPQFIFQYYEKEERGRGNFPDRFSARQFPNYSSELNVNALLLGDSALYLCASSFSPRQTTDTQYFGPGTRLTVL.